This TCR beta chain derives from a study of cytomegalovirus exposure and HLA in healthy donors. Study-wide points: As a later analysis showed, several of the most significant clusters appeared to be linked to common viral pathogens. The study dropped some indistinguishable V segments, TRBV6-2 and TRBV6-3 among them. The presence/absence work took it that sequencing depth was about the same across donors.

The PCR used 60 Vbeta and 13 Jbeta primers. The repertoire was sequenced with immunoSEQ multiplex PCR; TCRdb's copy has only in-frame clones and lacks some. Found here are some 50,000 clones, 70% to 80% of them singletons; the top ten hold approximately 6.8%. As to this clone: Its target is unknown.

V was pared by 8 bases and J by 7 bases, with 15 bases between. Germline CDR1 is MNHNS and CDR2 is SASEGT. The CDR3 runs 13 residues. The rearrangement links TRBV6-1 to TRBJ1-3; possible D gene TRBD1, 5 bases. The source material was PBMCs. This receptor was obtained from a man under 40 in good health and CMV-seronegative. The CDR3 bases are TGTGCCAGCCTCCGGACGGAGGGGAACACCATATATTTT. Translating gives CASLRTEGNTIYF.